The 27 T cell receptor beta chains below all came from one sample that was sequenced in a study of blood T cell repertoires in COVID-19. Generated by immunoSEQ multiplex PCR, the TCRdb table keeps only in-frame clones and is missing some. The data show roughly 350,000 clones, approximately 91% seen once. The source material was peripheral blood. The receptors shown here come from a woman between 70 and 85 years old with COVID-19, enrolled during active disease.

The chain combines TRBV4-1 with TRBJ2-5, with a tentative D call TRBD1 (6 bases). Germline V gene lookup returns CDR1 MGHRA and CDR2 YSYEKL. This CDR3 region has 15 residues. The V end lost 1 base, the J end lost 1 base, and 10 bases lay between the germline ends. The CDR3 bases are TGCGCCAGCAGCCAAGGTTTAGGGGGCCAAGAGACCCAGTACTTC. Translated: CASSQGLGGQETQYF.

The chain uses TRBV7-2 and TRBJ2-5, with 9 bases identical to TRBD2. Germline V gives CDR1 SGHTA, CDR2 FQGNSA. This CDR3 comprises 15 residues. Germline trimming cut 6 bases from V and 5 bases from J; bases unmatched to any gene: 10. CDR3 residues: CASSAGGQGVETQYF. The CDR3 bases are TGTGCCAGCAGTGCGGGGGGGCAGGGGGTGGAGACCCAGTACTTC.

The rearrangement links TRBV6-5 to TRBJ1-1, with D unresolved. Germline CDR1 MNHEY, CDR2 SVGAGI. The CDR3 is 15 residues long. Trimming shortened V by 7 bases and J by 4 bases, and 19 bases separated the two germline ends. CDR3: CASMTGTTSATEAFF. The DNA of the CDR3 is TGTGCCAGCATGACTGGTACAACCTCGGCCACTGAAGCTTTCTTT.

CDR3 DNA sequence: TGTGCCAGCAGTGAACGAGTCGGCGGGGGGACCGGGGAGCTGTTTTTT. This gives the protein CASSERVGGGTGELFF. V and J are TRBV6-1 and TRBJ2-2; the match to TRBD2 covers 8 bases. This CDR3 comprises 16 residues. V lost 2 bases to trimming and J lost 5 bases; unmatched junction nucleotides: 7. Germline V gene sequence: CDR1 MNHNS, CDR2 SASEGT.

This sequence joins TRBV28 and TRBJ1-3; no clear D. This CDR3 has 16 residues. CDR1 MDHEN and CDR2 SYDVKM come from the germline V gene. V was pared by 1 base and J by 1 base, with 11 bases between. CDR3 region: CASSLSQAYSGNTIYF. The CDR3 nucleotides are TGTGCCAGCAGTTTATCCCAGGCATATTCTGGAAACACCATATATTTT.

This chain uses TRBV2 with TRBJ2-4; possible D gene TRBD2, 7 bases. The ends were cut back, 7 bases at V and 6 bases at J, with 13 bases in the middle. From germline, CDR1 is SNHLY and CDR2 FYNNEI. The CDR3 has 13 residues. CDR3 in DNA: TGTGCCAGCATTGTGGGGGGGCCAAACATTCAGTACTTC. It translates to CASIVGGPNIQYF.

The chain has TRBV5-1 and TRBJ2-3, with D tentatively TRBD2 (7 bases). The germline V and J ends were trimmed by 4 bases and 5 bases, with 11 bases remaining between them. Looked up from germline, CDR1 is SGHRS and CDR2 is YFSETQ. The CDR3 runs 13 residues. CDR3 bases: TGCGCCAGCAGCCTCGGGGGGCTAGATACGCAGTATTTT. This encodes CASSLGGLDTQYF.

CDR3 in amino acids: CATSDRAGGIYGYTF. For the CDR3, the DNA is TGTGCCACCAGTGATAGGGCAGGGGGGATCTATGGCTACACCTTC. This sequence joins TRBV24-1 and TRBJ1-2; 7 bases are a match to TRBD1. In germline, CDR1 is KGHDR, CDR2 SFDVKD. This CDR3 has 15 amino acids. With 3 bases clipped from V and 4 bases from J, the junction kept 7 bases outside the gene matches.

This sequence joins TRBV5-1 and TRBJ2-7; the match to TRBD1 covers 7 bases. J was trimmed by 2 bases and V by 4 bases; bases with no gene match: 12. Looked up from germline, CDR1 is SGHRS and CDR2 is YFSETQ. CDR3 length: 16 amino acids. CDR3 in amino acids: CASSLRDRVPPYEQYF. The CDR3 nucleotides are TGCGCCAGCAGCCTTCGTGACAGGGTCCCACCCTACGAGCAGTACTTC.

This clone came up once. This rearrangement joins TRBV20-1 to TRBJ1-1; 9 nucleotides match TRBD1. CDR3 size: 13 residues. V was clipped by 3 bases and J by 7 bases; unmatched bases: 6. Germline CDR1 and CDR2: DFQATT and SNEGSKA (reference sequence). CDR3 residues: CSASALGQGEAFF. CDR3 coding DNA: TGCAGTGCTAGTGCATTGGGACAGGGTGAAGCTTTCTTT.

The chain recombines TRBV6-5 with TRBJ2-2, with 7 nucleotides matching TRBD1. The CDR3 runs 14 residues. J was trimmed by 1 base and V by 6 bases; bases with no gene match: 2. Germline assignment: CDR1 MNHEY and CDR2 SVGAGI. The CDR3 sequence is CASRYRGNTGELFF. CDR3 coding DNA: TGTGCCAGCAGATACAGGGGGAACACCGGGGAGCTGTTTTTT.

The chain combines TRBV7-2 with TRBJ1-1; D is uncertain. This CDR3 contains 13 residues. V dropped 5 bases and J dropped 4 bases, with 11 bases sitting between them. Per germline, CDR1 SGHTA and CDR2 FQGNSA. The CDR3 protein is CASSLDMVTEAFF. CDR3 bases: TGTGCCAGCAGCCTAGACATGGTCACTGAAGCTTTCTTT.

The chain is built from TRBV5-1 and TRBJ1-1; TRBD1 agrees at 7 bases. The J segment lost 1 base and the V segment lost 0 bases, leaving 3 bases of the junction unmatched. This CDR3 has 15 residues. CDR1 and CDR2 from the germline V gene are SGHRS and YFSETQ. In DNA, the CDR3 is TGCGCCAGCAGCTTGGAGGAGGGGGCGAACACTGAAGCTTTCTTT. Translating it yields CASSLEEGANTEAFF.

This chain uses TRBV28 with TRBJ2-7; 11 bases are shared with TRBD2. The CDR3 is 14 residues long. From germline, CDR1 is MDHEN and CDR2 SYDVKM. The V gene end was trimmed by 4 bases and the J gene end by 2 bases; junction bases not matched to a gene: 1. This CDR3 reads CASSSLAGAYEQYF. Here the CDR3 DNA reads TGTGCCAGCAGTTCACTAGCGGGGGCCTACGAGCAGTACTTC. The full variable domain, in which reference TRBV28 and TRBJ2-7 provide the parts outside the CDR3, is DVKVTQSSRYLVKRTGEKVFLECVQDMDHENMFWYRQDPGLGLRLIYFSYDVKMKEKGDIPEGYSVSREKKERFSLILESASTNQTSMYLCASSSLAGAYEQYFGPGTRLTVT.

In its sample, this clone was seen once. J is TRBJ1-1 and V is TRBV18; D is ambiguous. Per germline, CDR1 KGHSH and CDR2 LQKENI. The CDR3 is 14 amino acids. V lost 0 bases and J lost 6, with 11 bases in between. CDR3 DNA: TGTGCCAGCTCACCACCGAAACAGAGTCCTGAAGCTTTCTTT. Translating gives CASSPPKQSPEAFF. The entire variable domain, with the rest obtained from reference TRBV18 and TRBJ1-1, is as follows: NAGVMQNPRHLVRRRGQEARLRCSPMKGHSHVYWYRQLPEEGLKFMVYLQKENIIDESGMPKERFSAEFPKEGPSILRIQQVVRGDSAAYFCASSPPKQSPEAFFGQGTRLTVV.

The rearrangement joins TRBV18 to TRBJ1-2, with D tentatively TRBD1 (5 bases). The germline V gene encodes CDR1 KGHSH and CDR2 LQKENI. CDR3 size: 15 residues. The V end was cut by 3 bases, the J end by 0 bases, with 11 bases between. The CDR3 region is CASSPLDTSNYGYTF. The CDR3 DNA is TGTGCCAGCTCACCCTTGGACACCTCTAACTATGGCTACACCTTC. The full variable domain, rest sourced from reference TRBV18 and TRBJ1-2, is NAGVMQNPRHLVRRRGQEARLRCSPMKGHSHVYWYRQLPEEGLKFMVYLQKENIIDESGMPKERFSAEFPKEGPSILRIQQVVRGDSAAYFCASSPLDTSNYGYTFGSGTRLTVV.

The genes are TRBV5-1 and TRBJ2-2, with D possibly matching TRBD2 (5 bases). V was trimmed by 4 bases and J by 4 bases, leaving 11 bases between them. The CDR3 is 14 amino acids. The germline V gene encodes CDR1 SGHRS and CDR2 YFSETQ. CDR3 in amino acids: CASSPGLSTGELFF. The CDR3, as DNA: TGCGCCAGCAGCCCCGGACTGAGCACCGGGGAGCTGTTTTTT.

The chain is built from TRBV6-2 or TRBV6-3 and TRBJ2-3; a weak D match, TRBD2 (5 bases). Trimming pared 4 bases from V and 5 bases from J, leaving 22 bases between. CDR3 length: 17 residues. The germline gives CDR1 MNHEY, CDR2 SVGEGT. CDR3 DNA: TGTGCCAGCAGTTCCGATGGATTTGCGGGTCTGGGAGATACGCAGTATTTT. It translates to CASSSDGFAGLGDTQYF.

The chain recombines TRBV6-5 with TRBJ1-6, with D possibly TRBD1 on 6 matching bases. Deletions cut 7 bases from V and 7 bases from J, with 14 bases between. Germline CDR1 is MNHEY and CDR2 is SVGAGI. This CDR3 region has 14 residues. CDR3 in amino acids: CASNPTGLNSPLHF. CDR3 DNA: TGTGCCAGCAACCCGACAGGTCTAAATTCACCCCTCCACTTT.

The rearrangement uses TRBV5-6 and TRBJ1-2; the match to TRBD1 covers 7 bases. CDR3 length: 14 amino acids. CDR1 and CDR2 from the germline V gene are SGHDT and YYEEEE. Trimming removed 5 bases from V and 5 bases from J; junction bases left unmatched: 9. The CDR3 region is CASRPTGDEYGYTF. In DNA form, the CDR3 reads TGTGCCAGCAGACCTACAGGGGATGAATATGGCTACACCTTC.

A few counts support this clone. The rearrangement joins TRBV7-8 to TRBJ1-6, with 7 bases identical to TRBD1. The J segment lost 9 bases and the V segment lost 5 bases, leaving 10 bases of the junction unmatched. Germline CDR1 and CDR2: SGHVS and FQNEAQ. This CDR3 is built from 15 residues. CDR3 protein: CASSEAGQDFSPLHF. For the CDR3, the DNA is TGTGCCAGCAGCGAGGCCGGACAGGACTTTTCACCCCTCCACTTT.

The V gene is TRBV3-1 (or the pseudogene TRBV3-2), the J gene TRBJ1-5, with unresolved D. The length of the CDR3 is 14 residues. The germline V and J ends were trimmed by 0 bases and 3 bases, with 6 bases remaining between them. Germline CDR1 LGHDT, CDR2 YNNKEL (reference sequence). CDR3 in DNA: TGTGCCAGCAGCCAAGACAGTTCCAATCAGCCCCAGCATTTT. Encoded protein: CASSQDSSNQPQHF.

This clone was counted at least ten times. The CDR3 spells CASSFSGGRGEKLFF. CDR3 bases: TGTGCCAGTAGCTTCAGCGGGGGGCGAGGTGAAAAACTGTTTTTT. The J gene is TRBJ1-4, the V gene TRBV19; maybe TRBD1 (6 bases). CDR3 length: 15 amino acids. Germline V gene sequence: CDR1 LNHDA, CDR2 SQIVND (reference sequence). Deletions cut 6 bases from V and 7 bases from J, with 18 bases between. Full variable domain (remainder filled in from reference TRBV19 and TRBJ1-4): DGGITQSPKYLFRKEGQNVTLSCEQNLNHDAMYWYRQDPGQGLRLIYYSQIVNDFQKGDIAEGYSVSREKKESFPLTVTSAQKNPTAFYLCASSFSGGRGEKLFFGSGTQLSVL.

The chain uses TRBV7-2 and TRBJ2-7, with a tentative D call TRBD2 (7 bases). Germline assignment: CDR1 SGHTA and CDR2 FQGNSA. The CDR3 extends over 15 amino acids. V shed 3 bases and J shed 2 bases, with 14 bases lying between them. The CDR3 DNA is TGTGCCAGCAGCTTGCTGGCGGGGGCCGCCTACGAGCAGTACTTC. Translation: CASSLLAGAAYEQYF.

The J gene is TRBJ1-2, the V gene TRBV20-1; unclear D gene. The CDR3 has 12 amino acids. Trimming removed 3 bases at V and 2 bases at J, with 7 bases between. Germline CDR1 is DFQATT and CDR2 is SNEGSKA (reference sequence). Here the CDR3 DNA reads TGCAGTGCTAGTAACAACAACTATGGCTACACCTTC. Translation gives CSASNNNYGYTF.

The chain couples TRBV18 to TRBJ2-7; 11 positions match TRBD2. V was pared by 3 bases and J by 6 bases, with 7 bases of the junction left unmatched. The germline V gene has CDR1 KGHSH and CDR2 LQKENI. CDR3 length: 15 residues. CDR3 residues: CASSPLPSGGFEQYF. CDR3 sequence (DNA): TGTGCCAGCTCACCTCTTCCTAGCGGGGGGTTCGAGCAGTACTTC.

The count of this clone is one. The rearrangement links TRBV6-1 to TRBJ2-4, with TRBD1 matching 7 bases. Germline CDR1 reads MNHNS; CDR2 reads SASEGT. The CDR3 consists of 17 residues. V lost 6 bases to trimming and J lost 8 bases; unmatched junction nucleotides: 19. The CDR3 bases are TGTGCCAGCAGCGAAAAGGGAAACAGGGGATTAGTGGACATTCAGTACTTC. It encodes CASSEKGNRGLVDIQYF.